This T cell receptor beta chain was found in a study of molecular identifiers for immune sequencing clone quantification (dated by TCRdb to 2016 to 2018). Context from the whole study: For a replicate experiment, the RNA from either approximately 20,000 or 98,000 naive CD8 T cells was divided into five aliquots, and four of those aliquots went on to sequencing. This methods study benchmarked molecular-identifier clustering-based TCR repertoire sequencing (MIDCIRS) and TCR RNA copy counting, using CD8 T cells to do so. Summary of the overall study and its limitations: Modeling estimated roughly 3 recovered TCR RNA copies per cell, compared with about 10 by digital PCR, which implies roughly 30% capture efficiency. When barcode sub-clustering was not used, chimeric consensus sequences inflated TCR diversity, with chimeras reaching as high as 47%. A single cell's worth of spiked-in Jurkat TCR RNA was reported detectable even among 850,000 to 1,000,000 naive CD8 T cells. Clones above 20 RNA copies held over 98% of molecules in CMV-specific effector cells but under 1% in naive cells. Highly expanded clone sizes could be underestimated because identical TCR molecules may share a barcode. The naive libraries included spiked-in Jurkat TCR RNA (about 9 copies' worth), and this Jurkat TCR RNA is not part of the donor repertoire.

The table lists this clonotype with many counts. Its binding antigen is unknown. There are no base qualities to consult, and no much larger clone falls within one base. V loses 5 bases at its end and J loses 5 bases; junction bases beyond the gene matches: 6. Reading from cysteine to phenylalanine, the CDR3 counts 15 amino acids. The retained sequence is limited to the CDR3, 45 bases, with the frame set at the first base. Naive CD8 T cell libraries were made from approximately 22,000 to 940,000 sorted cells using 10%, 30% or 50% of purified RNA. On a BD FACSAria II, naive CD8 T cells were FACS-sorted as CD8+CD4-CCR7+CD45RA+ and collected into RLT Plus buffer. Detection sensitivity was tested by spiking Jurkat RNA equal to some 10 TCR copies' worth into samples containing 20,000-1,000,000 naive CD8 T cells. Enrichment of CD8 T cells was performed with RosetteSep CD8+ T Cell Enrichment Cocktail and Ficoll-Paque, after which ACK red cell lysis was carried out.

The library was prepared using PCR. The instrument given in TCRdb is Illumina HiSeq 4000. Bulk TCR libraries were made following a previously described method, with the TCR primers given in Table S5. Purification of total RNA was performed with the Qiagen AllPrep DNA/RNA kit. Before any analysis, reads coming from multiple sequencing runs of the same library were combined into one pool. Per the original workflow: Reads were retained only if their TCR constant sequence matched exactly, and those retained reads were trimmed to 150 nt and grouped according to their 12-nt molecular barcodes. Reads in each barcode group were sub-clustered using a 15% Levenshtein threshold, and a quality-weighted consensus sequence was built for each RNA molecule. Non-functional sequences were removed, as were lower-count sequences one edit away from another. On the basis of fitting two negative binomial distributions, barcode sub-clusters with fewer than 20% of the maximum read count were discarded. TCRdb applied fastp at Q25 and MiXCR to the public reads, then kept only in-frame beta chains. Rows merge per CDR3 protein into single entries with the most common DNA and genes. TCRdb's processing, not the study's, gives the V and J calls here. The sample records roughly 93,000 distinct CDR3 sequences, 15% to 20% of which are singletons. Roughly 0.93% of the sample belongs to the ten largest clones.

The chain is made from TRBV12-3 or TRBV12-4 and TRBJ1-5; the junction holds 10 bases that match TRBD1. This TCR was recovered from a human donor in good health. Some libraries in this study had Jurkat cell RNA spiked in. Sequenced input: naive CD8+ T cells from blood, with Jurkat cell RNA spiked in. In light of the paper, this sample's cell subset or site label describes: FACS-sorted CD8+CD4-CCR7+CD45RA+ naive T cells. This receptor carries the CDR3 CASSVGQGVYQPQHF. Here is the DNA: TGTGCCAGCAGTGTTGGACAGGGGGTCTATCAGCCCCAGCATTTT.